The entry that follows covers one TCR beta chain sequence. Here immunoSEQ multiplex PCR was the method, and the copy in TCRdb shows in-frame clones only, minus some. The table has some 87,000 clones, approximately 93% seen once. This sample is drawn from a study of technical replicates of blood from a few donors. The J segment lost 3 bases and the V segment lost 2 bases, leaving 4 bases of the junction unmatched. This CDR3 is 16 amino acids long. CDR1 and CDR2 from the germline V gene are SEHNR and FQNEAQ (reference sequence). The chain joins TRBV7-9 to TRBJ2-3; 11 bases agree with TRBD2. Sequenced input: T cells isolated from PBMCs. The sequence was collected from a human donor in good health. CDR3 amino acids: CASSLTSGSKTDTQYF. The CDR3 DNA follows: TGTGCCAGCAGCTTAACTAGCGGGAGTAAAACAGATACGCAGTATTTT.